Following are 24 T cell receptor beta chains from one sample sequenced in a study of untreated major depressive disorder. Sequencing used immunoSEQ multiplex PCR; TCRdb keeps in-frame clones, though not all of them. The repertoire holds approximately 21,000 clones, about nine tenths seen once, with around 0.45% in the top ten. Sequencing was done on a sample of CD4+ T cells from PBMCs. The receptors were gathered from a woman between 40 and 55 years old in good health.

This rearrangement joins TRBV25-1 to TRBJ1-1; 8 bases fit TRBD1. The CDR3 has 14 residues. V shed 2 bases and J 6 bases; nucleotides not matched to a gene: 5. CDR1 and CDR2 (germline): MGHDK, SYGVNS. The chain's CDR3 is CASSEPDRASEAFF. The CDR3 coding sequence is TGTGCCAGCAGTGAACCGGACAGGGCCTCTGAAGCTTTCTTT.

The V gene is TRBV5-1, the J gene TRBJ1-1, with D hard to call. V gave up 0 bases and J gave up 4 bases, with 13 bases separating them. Germline-derived CDR1 and CDR2 are SGHRS and YFSETQ. This CDR3 is built from 15 residues. The CDR3 is CASSLEFWAGTEAFF. In DNA, the CDR3 is TGCGCCAGCAGCTTGGAATTTTGGGCTGGCACTGAAGCTTTCTTT.

The chain carries TRBV21-1 and TRBJ2-7; no check of the table's D call, TRBD1, against the DNA was made. TRBV21-1 is flagged as a pseudogene. CDR3 length: 16 amino acids. The CDR3, as DNA: TGTGCCAGCAGCAAAACAGGGTCTCCCCGGTGGTACGAGCAGTACGTC. Encoded protein: CASSKTGSPRWYEQYV.

The chain joins TRBV30 to TRBJ1-2; unclear D gene. The CDR3 runs 12 residues. The germline V gene has CDR1 GTSNPN and CDR2 SVGIG (reference sequence). V lost 2 bases to trimming and J lost 5 bases, with 9 bases between them. The CDR3 DNA reads as TGTGCCTGGAGTAGGCCGGGGTATGGCTACACCTTC. Translating it yields CAWSRPGYGYTF. Together with reference TRBV30 and TRBJ1-2, the CDR3 gives the full variable domain: SQTIHQWPATLVQPVGSPLSLECTVEGTSNPNLYWYRQAAGRGLQLLFYSVGIGQISSEVPQNLSASRPQDRQFILSSKKLLLSDSGFYLCAWSRPGYGYTFGSGTRLTVV.

CDR3 coding DNA: TGTGCCAGCAGTCCCGGTTGGGGGGCCCCCACAGATACGCAGTATTTT. Protein product: CASSPGWGAPTDTQYF. V is TRBV27 and J is TRBJ2-3; D tentatively fits TRBD1 or TRBD2 (6 bases each). Germline lookup yields CDR1 MNHEY and CDR2 SMNVEV (reference sequence). V was clipped by 5 bases and J by 2 bases, with 17 bases between them. The CDR3 runs to 16 residues.

This clone was detected only a few times. The genes are TRBV19 and TRBJ2-1, with 8 bases fitting TRBD2. The CDR3 contains 16 residues. Germline CDR1 LNHDA, CDR2 SQIVND (reference sequence). After removal of 3 bases from V and 1 base from J, the junction contained 5 bases not matched to a gene. The CDR3 DNA follows: TGTGCCAGTAGTATTAGGGCTAGCGGGTCCTACAATGAGCAGTTCTTC. This sequence encodes CASSIRASGSYNEQFF.

The V and J genes are TRBV25-1 and TRBJ2-5, with TRBD2 identical over 9 bases. This CDR3 region has 16 residues. V lost 2 bases to trimming and J lost 5 bases; unmatched junction nucleotides: 9. Germline loops: CDR1 MGHDK, CDR2 SYGVNS. CDR3 in amino acids: CASSEVSGGTWETQYF. The DNA of the CDR3 is TGTGCCAGCAGTGAAGTTAGCGGGGGTACCTGGGAGACCCAGTACTTC.

The CDR3 region has the DNA TGTGCCAGCAGGAGGGCCTTGCAGTACGTC. Translated: CASRRALQYV. J is TRBJ2-7 and V is TRBV2, with a weak D call TRBD2 (5 bases). Trimming pared 6 bases from V and 9 bases from J, leaving 9 bases between. CDR1 is SNHLY and CDR2 is FYNNEI in the germline V gene. The CDR3 totals 10 residues.

The chain links TRBV14 to TRBJ2-5; D call uncertain. V dropped 4 bases and J dropped 2 bases, with 14 bases sitting between them. The CDR3 is 15 amino acids. In germline, CDR1 is SGHDN, CDR2 FVKESK. The CDR3 nucleotides read TGTGCCAGCAGCCCCCTCAGAGCGATTCAAGAGACCCAGTACTTC. Translated: CASSPLRAIQETQYF.

This chain links TRBV9 with TRBJ1-1, with D hard to call. With 2 bases removed from V and 0 bases from J, the gap between germline ends came to 8 bases. CDR3 length: 14 amino acids. Germline CDR1 and CDR2: SGDLS and YYNGEE. The CDR3 loop reads CASSVNVLNTEAFF. The DNA for the CDR3 is TGTGCCAGCAGCGTCAACGTGTTGAACACTGAAGCTTTCTTT.

The CDR3 region is CAISERQGEYTEAFF. DNA for the CDR3: TGTGCCATCAGTGAACGACAGGGGGAGTACACTGAAGCTTTCTTT. The chain employs TRBV10-3 and TRBJ1-1; the match to TRBD1 covers 9 bases. From germline, CDR1 is ENHRY and CDR2 SYGVKD. V was clipped by 3 bases and J by 3 bases; unmatched bases: 5. This CDR3 is 15 amino acids long.

The V gene is TRBV7-2, the J gene TRBJ1-2; D gene ambiguous. The V end was cut by 1 base, the J end by 6 bases, with 6 bases between. The germline V gene has CDR1 SGHTA and CDR2 FQGNSA. The CDR3 has 12 residues. DNA of the CDR3: TGTGCCAGCAGCTTAGAACAGAATGGCTACACCTTC. Its translation: CASSLEQNGYTF.

The rearrangement links TRBV10-2 to TRBJ2-5; D remains ambiguous. This CDR3 spans 13 amino acids. Trimming stripped 3 bases from V and 4 bases from J, with 9 bases between. Looked up from germline, CDR1 is WSHSY and CDR2 is SAAADI. CDR3 in amino acids: CASSEGYGETQYF. The CDR3 coding sequence is TGCGCCAGCAGTGAAGGTTATGGAGAGACCCAGTACTTC.

This rearrangement joins TRBV2 to TRBJ2-2; TRBD2 is a possible D gene (6 bases). Germline CDR1 is SNHLY and CDR2 is FYNNEI. The CDR3 covers 15 residues. V was cut by 6 bases and J by 0 bases, with 11 bases left in between. The CDR3 loop is CASRSGVANTGELFF. The DNA of the CDR3 is TGTGCCAGCAGATCGGGGGTTGCGAACACCGGGGAGCTGTTTTTT.

The rearrangement joins TRBV18 to TRBJ1-4; 8 nucleotides match TRBD1. The CDR3 has 16 residues. Trimming cost V 5 bases and J 13 bases; bases outside gene matches: 18. Germline assignment: CDR1 KGHSH and CDR2 LQKENI. The chain's CDR3 is CASSFLPDRVREGLFF. CDR3 nucleotides: TGTGCCAGCTCATTTCTCCCGGACAGGGTTAGGGAAGGACTGTTTTTT. Combining the CDR3 with reference TRBV18 and TRBJ1-4 gives the whole variable domain NAGVMQNPRHLVRRRGQEARLRCSPMKGHSHVYWYRQLPEEGLKFMVYLQKENIIDESGMPKERFSAEFPKEGPSILRIQQVVRGDSAAYFCASSFLPDRVREGLFFGSGTQLSVL.

V is TRBV5-1 and J is TRBJ2-7, with D uncertain. Germline assignment: CDR1 SGHRS and CDR2 YFSETQ. CDR3 length: 16 residues. Trimming stripped 4 bases from V and 0 bases from J, with 17 bases between. The CDR3 DNA reads as TGCGCCAGCAGCCGGGTAGATTCTGAGAGCTCCTACGAGCAGTACGTC. It codes for CASSRVDSESSYEQYV.

This clone was seen once. This chain joins TRBV5-1 and TRBJ2-6, with 9 positions matching TRBD1. Germline-derived CDR1 and CDR2 are SGHRS and YFSETQ. V shed 6 bases, J shed 2 bases, and the junction held 6 bases outside the gene matches. The CDR3 has 16 residues. The CDR3 loop reads CASTETGGAGANVLTF. The DNA of the CDR3 is TGCGCCAGCACCGAGACAGGGGGTGCTGGGGCCAACGTCCTGACTTTC.

The chain links TRBV25-1 to TRBJ1-1; D unresolved. The CDR3 spans 13 residues. Trimming took off 5 bases at V and 1 base at J, with 8 bases between the two ends. Germline V gives CDR1 MGHDK, CDR2 SYGVNS. CDR3 sequence: CASSLSRNTEAFF. The CDR3 DNA reads TGTGCCAGCAGTTTAAGTCGGAACACTGAAGCTTTCTTT. The full variable domain, rest sourced from reference TRBV25-1 and TRBJ1-1, is EADIYQTPRYLVIGTGKKITLECSQTMGHDKMYWYQQDPGMELHLIHYSYGVNSTEKGDLSSESTVSRIRTEHFPLTLESARPSHTSQYLCASSLSRNTEAFFGQGTRLTVV.

The rearrangement uses TRBV7-2 and TRBJ1-3; TRBD1 matches 8 bases. The CDR3 is made up of 14 amino acids. V gave up 7 bases and J gave up 7 bases; unmatched junction bases: 9. Germline V gene sequence: CDR1 SGHTA, CDR2 FQGNSA. The CDR3 sequence: CASNDRGLGNTIYF. CDR3 in DNA: TGTGCCAGCAACGACAGGGGATTGGGTAACACCATATATTTT.

The chain has TRBV5-4 and TRBJ1-2; TRBD1 matches 7 bases. The germline V gene encodes CDR1 SGHNT and CDR2 YYREEE (reference sequence). The CDR3 is 13 amino acids. J gave up 5 bases and V 6 bases, and 7 bases lay outside the gene matches. The CDR3 nucleotides are TGTGCCAGCAAAACCGGGACAGAGTATGGCTACACCTTC. This gives the protein CASKTGTEYGYTF.

The chain recombines TRBV19 with TRBJ1-2, with 9 bases fitting TRBD1. The CDR3 contains 16 residues. Germline values: CDR1 LNHDA, CDR2 SQIVND (reference sequence). Trimming at V came to 5 bases and at J to 5 bases, leaving 12 bases not matched to a gene. The CDR3 protein is CASSGFTGGDPYGYTF. The CDR3 DNA is TGTGCCAGTAGTGGGTTTACAGGGGGCGACCCGTATGGCTACACCTTC.

This sequence joins TRBV10-3 and TRBJ2-2; 10 bases map to TRBD2. The V segment lost 7 bases and the J segment 0 bases; nucleotides outside the gene matches: 5. The CDR3 consists of 16 residues. Germline values: CDR1 ENHRY, CDR2 SYGVKD. The CDR3 is CAIMPSGGSNTGELFF. For the CDR3, the DNA is TGTGCCATCATGCCTAGCGGGGGATCGAACACCGGGGAGCTGTTTTTT.

The chain has TRBV7-2 and TRBJ1-1; D remains ambiguous. CDR1 and CDR2 (germline): SGHTA, FQGNSA. This CDR3 comprises 15 residues. V dropped 1 base and J dropped 5 bases, with 14 bases sitting between them. CDR3 nucleotide sequence: TGTGCCAGCAGCTTAGTTTCCTCCCTGGGGACTGAAGCTTTCTTT. The encoded protein is CASSLVSSLGTEAFF.

This chain links TRBV7-3 with TRBJ2-3, with D perhaps matching TRBD2 (5 bases). V shed 3 bases and J shed 6 bases, with 16 bases lying between them. In germline, CDR1 is SGHTA, CDR2 FQGTGA. The CDR3 runs to 15 residues. CDR3 in amino acids: CASSFFLAGQDTQYF. CDR3 in DNA: TGTGCCAGCAGCTTTTTTCTAGCTGGTCAGGATACGCAGTATTTT.